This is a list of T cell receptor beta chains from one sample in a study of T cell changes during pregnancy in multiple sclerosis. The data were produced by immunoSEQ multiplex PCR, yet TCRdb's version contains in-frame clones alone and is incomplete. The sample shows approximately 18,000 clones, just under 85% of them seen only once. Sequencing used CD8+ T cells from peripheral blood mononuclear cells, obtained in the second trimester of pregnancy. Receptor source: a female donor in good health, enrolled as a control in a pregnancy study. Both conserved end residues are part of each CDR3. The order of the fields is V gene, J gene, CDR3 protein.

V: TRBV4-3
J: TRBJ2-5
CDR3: CASSLTQGTQETQYF

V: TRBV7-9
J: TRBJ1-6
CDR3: CASSQGQGDSPLHF

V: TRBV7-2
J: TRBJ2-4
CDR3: CASSPTTGGGNIQYF

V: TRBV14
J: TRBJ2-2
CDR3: CASRNSAGELFF

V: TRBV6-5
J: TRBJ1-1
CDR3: CASSKFLETNTEAFF

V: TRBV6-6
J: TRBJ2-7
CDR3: CASSYILENEQYF

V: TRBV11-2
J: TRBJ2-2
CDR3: CASRPGQDLRTGELFF

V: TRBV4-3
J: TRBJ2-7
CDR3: CASSQEAGIIYEQYF

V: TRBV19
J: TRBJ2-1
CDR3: CASSISQGANNEQFF

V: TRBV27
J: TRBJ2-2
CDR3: CASSLYRGTGELFF

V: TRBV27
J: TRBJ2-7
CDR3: CASSKMAGGSQTYEQYF

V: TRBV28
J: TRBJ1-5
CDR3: CASTATENYSNQPQHF

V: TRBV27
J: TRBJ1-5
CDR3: CANVQGNQPQHF

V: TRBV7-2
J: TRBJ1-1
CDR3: CASSSPSGTGERFF

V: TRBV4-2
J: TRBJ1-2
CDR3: CASSQVATGTYGYTF

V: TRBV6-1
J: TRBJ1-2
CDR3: CASIGRADYGYTF